This T cell receptor (beta chain) came from a study of T cell clonality in common variable immunodeficiency. This clone was recorded at least ten times. Its antigen remains unknown. The CDR3 end lies 3 residues beyond the end of the read and is filled in from the germline J gene. General study points: In common variable immunodeficiency, TCR beta chains reportedly carried fewer deletions and N-nucleotide insertions. Shared TCRbeta clones were fewer between CVID subjects than controls.

CDR1 is SGHAT and CDR2 is FQNNGV in the germline V gene. Unmatched junction bases numbered 5, after V lost 3 bases and J lost 4 bases. The CDR3 sequence is 15 residues long. Using immunoSEQ multiplex PCR, the repertoire was profiled, and TCRdb retains in-frame clones only, with some absent. The sample presents 45,000 to 65,000 clones, none singletons. Sequenced: peripheral blood mononuclear cells. The sequence was collected from a person aged 18-69 years in good health. This sequence joins TRBV11-2 and TRBJ2-1; the match to TRBD2 covers 8 bases. This CDR3 reads CASSLRGGRYNEQFF. Partial CDR3 DNA: TGTGCCAGCAGCTTGCGCGGGGGGCGGTACAATGAG.